This TCR beta chain came from a study of Ad26.COV2.S vaccination and SARS-CoV-2 variants. Study results and limitations: Total T cell responses may have been underestimated by the TCR breadth and depth analyses.

Only in-frame clones appear in the TCRdb table, and some are missing; sequencing was by immunoSEQ multiplex PCR. Counted here are about 100,000 clones, less than 85% occurring once; the ten biggest clones make up roughly 17%. This clone was counted only a few times. Its antigen is not known. V was pared by 1 base and J by 3 bases, with 10 bases between. The CDR3 is 14 amino acids. From germline, CDR1 is GTSNPN and CDR2 SVGIG (reference sequence). The V call is TRBV30, the J call TRBJ1-5; D is perhaps TRBD1 (5 bases). The sequenced sample was peripheral blood, obtained after recovery from COVID-19. The sequence derives from a human donor who had recovered from COVID-19. CDR3 protein: CAWSERGSNQPQHF. The DNA of the CDR3 is TGTGCCTGGAGTGAACGGGGCTCCAATCAGCCCCAGCATTTT.